This paragraph reports one TCR beta chain. The data were obtained in a study of blood T cell repertoires in COVID-19. In the study overall: PBMCs, B-cell-depleted T cells, or T cells provided the cDNA or gDNA that made up the material.

Trimming took 3 bases from V and 2 from J; bases not matched to a gene: 5. This CDR3 is built from 16 residues. The germline CDR1 and CDR2 sequences are SGHTA and FQGNSA. Produced via immunoSEQ multiplex PCR; TCRdb's table is partial and in-frame only. The table lists about 250,000 clones, 88% of them singletons. Sequencing was performed on peripheral blood. This TCR came from a woman aged 30 to 39 with COVID-19, enrolled during active disease. This chain uses TRBV7-2 with TRBJ2-5; 11 positions match TRBD2. The DNA for the CDR3 is TGTGCCAGCAGCTTTGATAGCGGGGGGGCGCAAGAGACCCAGTACTTC. Its translation: CASSFDSGGAQETQYF.